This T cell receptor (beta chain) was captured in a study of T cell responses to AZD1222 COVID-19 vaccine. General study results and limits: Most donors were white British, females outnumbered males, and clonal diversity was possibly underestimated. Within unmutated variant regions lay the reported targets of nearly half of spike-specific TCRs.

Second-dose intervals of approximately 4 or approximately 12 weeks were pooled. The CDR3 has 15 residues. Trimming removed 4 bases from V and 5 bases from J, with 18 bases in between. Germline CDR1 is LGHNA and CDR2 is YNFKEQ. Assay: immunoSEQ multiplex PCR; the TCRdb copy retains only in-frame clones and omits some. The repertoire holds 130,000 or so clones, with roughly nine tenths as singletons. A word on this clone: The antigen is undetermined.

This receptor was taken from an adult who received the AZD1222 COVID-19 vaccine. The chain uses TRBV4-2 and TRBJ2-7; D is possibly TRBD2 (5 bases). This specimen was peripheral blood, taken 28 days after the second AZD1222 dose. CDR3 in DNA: TGTGCCAGCAGCCCCTGGACTGGCCCGGCCGACGAGCAGTACTTC. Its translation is CASSPWTGPADEQYF.